This TCR beta chain was identified in a study of blood T cell repertoires in COVID-19. Study overall: COVID-19 samples, acute and convalescent, were from the United States, Italy and Spain. Nucleic acid was either cDNA or gDNA, and it came from T cells, B-cell-depleted T cells, or PBMCs.

The CDR3 covers 14 residues. V lost 6 bases and J lost 0, with 11 bases in between. The V gene's germline CDR1 is MRHNA and CDR2 SNTAGT. Authors' analysis steps: Estimation of nucleated cell counts was performed using reference gene primer amplification. Generated by immunoSEQ multiplex PCR, the TCRdb table keeps only in-frame clones and is missing some. V, J and clone size are taken as reported in that table, and D and trimming were inferred from the DNA itself. Altogether around 200,000 clones are present, around nine tenths being singletons, with the ten largest covering around 1.6%. This TCR was sampled from a man in his late teens or twenties with active or convalescent COVID-19. Sequences were obtained from peripheral blood. J is TRBJ2-5 and V is TRBV6-4, with D possibly matching TRBD1 (5 bases). Here the CDR3 reads CASRDQTDQETQYF. The DNA for the CDR3 is TGTGCCAGCAGGGACCAGACAGACCAAGAGACCCAGTACTTC.